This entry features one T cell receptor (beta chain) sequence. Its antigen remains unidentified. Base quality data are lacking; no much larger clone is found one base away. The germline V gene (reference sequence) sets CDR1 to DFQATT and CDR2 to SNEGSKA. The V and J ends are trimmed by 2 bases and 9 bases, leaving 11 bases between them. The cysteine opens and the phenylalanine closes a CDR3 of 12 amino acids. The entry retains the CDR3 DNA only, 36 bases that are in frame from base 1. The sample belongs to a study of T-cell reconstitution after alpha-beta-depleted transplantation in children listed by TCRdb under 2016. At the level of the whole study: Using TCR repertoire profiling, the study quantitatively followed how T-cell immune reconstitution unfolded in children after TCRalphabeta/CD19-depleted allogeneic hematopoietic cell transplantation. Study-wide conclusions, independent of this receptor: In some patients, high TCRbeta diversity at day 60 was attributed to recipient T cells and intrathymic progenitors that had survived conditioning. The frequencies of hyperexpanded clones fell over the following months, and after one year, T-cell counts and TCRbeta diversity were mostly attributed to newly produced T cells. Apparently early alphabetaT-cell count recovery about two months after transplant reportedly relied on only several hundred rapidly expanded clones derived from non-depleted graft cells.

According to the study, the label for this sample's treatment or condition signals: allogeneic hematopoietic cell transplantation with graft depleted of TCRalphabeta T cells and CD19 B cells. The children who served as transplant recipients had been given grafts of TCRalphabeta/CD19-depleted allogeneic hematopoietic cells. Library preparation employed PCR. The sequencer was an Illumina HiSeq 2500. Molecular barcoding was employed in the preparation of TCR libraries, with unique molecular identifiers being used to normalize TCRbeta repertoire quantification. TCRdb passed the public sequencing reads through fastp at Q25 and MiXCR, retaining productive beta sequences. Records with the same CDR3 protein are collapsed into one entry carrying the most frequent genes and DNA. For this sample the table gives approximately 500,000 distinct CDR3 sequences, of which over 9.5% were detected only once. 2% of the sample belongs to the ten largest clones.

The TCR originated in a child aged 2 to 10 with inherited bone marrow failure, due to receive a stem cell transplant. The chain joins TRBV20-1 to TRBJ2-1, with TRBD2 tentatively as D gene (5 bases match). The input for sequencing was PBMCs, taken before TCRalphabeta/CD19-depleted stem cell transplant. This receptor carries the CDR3 CSARPSGSEQFF. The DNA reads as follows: TGCAGTGCTAGACCGAGCGGTAGTGAGCAGTTCTTC.